This entry describes one T cell receptor beta chain. Its antigen is undetermined. RNA, once extracted, was reverse transcribed into cDNA for use as the sequencing template. Method: immunoSEQ multiplex PCR; TCRdb's copy keeps in-frame clones and lacks some. The sample lists 100,000 to 150,000 clones, roughly 55% occurring once. Sample treatment: oral pan-JAK inhibitor, 5-10 mg twice daily. Sampling of alopecia areata patients yielded lesional scalp punch biopsies as well as peripheral blood. PBMC-derived CD4+ and CD8+ T cells were sorted. This entry comes from a study of CD8+ T cells in alopecia areata. Whole-study findings and limits: Alopecia totalis/universalis scalp especially showed more expanded CD8+ clones than normal scalp. Compared with mice, patients displayed less clear TCR sharing, possibly for HLA-related reasons.

Germline-derived CDR1 and CDR2 are SGHAT and FQDESV (reference sequence). The CDR3 contains 16 residues. J gave up 4 bases and V 5 bases, and 9 bases lay outside the gene matches. The chain carries TRBV11-1 and TRBJ2-2, with TRBD2 matching 8 bases. The TCR was taken from a human donor with alopecia areata. The material sequenced was CD4+ T cells sorted from blood, taken at week 4, from a patient treated with tofacitinib. The CDR3: CASSPEARGGTGELFF. The CDR3 DNA sequence: TGTGCCAGCAGCCCCGAGGCCCGGGGGGGCACCGGGGAGCTGTTTTTT. The full variable domain, its missing parts supplied by reference TRBV11-1 and TRBJ2-2, is EAEVAQSPRYKITEKSQAVAFWCDPISGHATLYWYRQILGQGPELLVQFQDESVVDDSQLPKDRFSAERLKGVDSTLKIQPAELGDSAMYLCASSPEARGGTGELFFGEGSRLTVL.